These 30 T cell receptor beta chains were sequenced from one sample in a study of blood T cells in healthy people across ages (dated by TCRdb to between 2015 and 2016). The library was built by means of 5' RACE. Instrument on record: Illumina HiSeq 2500. A second PCR of about 7 to 12 cycles was run with a J-beta primer mix and a sample-barcoded 5' primer. TCRdb handled the public reads itself, with Q25 trimming in fastp and clone calling in MiXCR, and kept productive beta chains. Identical CDR3 proteins give one entry, which carries the most common genes and DNA. This sample has roughly 1.5 million distinct CDR3 sequences in its table, and roughly 43% of those were observed once. The ten largest clones represent roughly 3.7% of the sample. The sequenced sample was blood. These receptor sequences come from a woman aged 18-35 years in good health.

Comments on this clonotype: This sequence may be a read error, since a much larger clone differs from it by one base. The chain carries TRBV7-9 and TRBJ2-1; 10 nucleotides align to TRBD1. Trimming at V came to 5 bases and at J to 13 bases, leaving 14 bases not matched to a gene. Germline CDR1 SEHNR, CDR2 FQNEAQ (reference sequence). The CDR3 has 15 residues. CDR3 loop: CASSRGQGGGETQFF. The CDR3 DNA reads TGTGCCAGCAGCCGCGGACAGGGGGGAGGAGAGACCCAGTTCTTC.

This chain joins TRBV20-1 and TRBJ2-7; 14 bases align to TRBD2. The germline CDR1 and CDR2 sequences are DFQATT and SNEGSKA (reference sequence). The V segment lost 5 bases and the J segment 5 bases; nucleotides outside the gene matches: 8. The CDR3 covers 15 residues. This chain's CDR3 is CSAPRTSGRIDEQYF. The CDR3 DNA reads TGCAGTGCTCCTAGGACTAGCGGGAGGATCGACGAGCAGTACTTC.

The chain recombines TRBV9 with TRBJ2-5, with unresolved D. This CDR3 spans 15 amino acids. Germline values: CDR1 SGDLS, CDR2 YYNGEE. Trimming took off 3 bases at V and 1 base at J, with 13 bases between the two ends. DNA for the CDR3: TGTGCCAGCAGCGGAGAAGGTAGCTTCCAAGAGACCCAGTACTTC. Translation: CASSGEGSFQETQYF.

The CDR3 sequence: CASSQVKGPNTGELFF. The CDR3 DNA follows: TGCGCCAGCAGCCAAGTCAAGGGTCCGAACACCGGGGAGCTGTTTTTT. The V and J genes are TRBV4-1 and TRBJ2-2; D not certain. Between the trimmed V and J ends, which lost 1 base and 0 bases, there was a span of 9 bases. The CDR3 extends over 16 amino acids. Germline V CDR1 and CDR2: MGHRA, YSYEKL.

This chain connects TRBV18 to TRBJ1-1; D remains ambiguous. Germline V gene lookup returns CDR1 KGHSH and CDR2 LQKENI. The CDR3 consists of 14 residues. With 3 bases removed from V and 8 bases from J, the gap between germline ends came to 16 bases. This chain's CDR3 is CASSPQWEWGEAFF. CDR3 sequence (DNA): TGTGCCAGCTCACCCCAATGGGAATGGGGAGAAGCTTTCTTT.

The sample holds a few counts of this clonotype. The chain joins TRBV7-2 to TRBJ2-5; D is undetermined. TRBJ2-7 explains the end of the DNA better; the J call may be wrong. The germline V gene encodes CDR1 SGHTA and CDR2 FQGNSA. The CDR3 is 11 residues long. CDR3 sequence reads: CASSLCCEQYF. The DNA for the CDR3 is TGTGCCAGCAGTTTATGCTGCGAGCAGTACTTC.

The chain is built from TRBV20-1 and TRBJ2-5; possible D gene TRBD1, 6 bases. Per the germline V gene, CDR1 is DFQATT and CDR2 is SNEGSKA (reference sequence). The CDR3 runs 13 residues. V was clipped by 4 bases and J by 1 base, with 10 bases between them. CDR3 sequence (DNA): TGCAGTGCTACGGGACAAGGCCAAGAGACCCAGTACTTC. This codes for CSATGQGQETQYF.

This chain uses TRBV3-1 with TRBJ2-1, with D perhaps matching TRBD1 or TRBD2 (5 bases each). The end of the DNA is better explained by TRBJ2-7, so the J call may be wrong. Per the germline V gene, CDR1 is LGHDT and CDR2 is YNNKEL (reference sequence). CDR3 length equals 16 residues. This CDR3 is CASSQGFEGSYNEQYF. In nucleotides, the CDR3 is TGTGCCAGCAGCCAAGGGTTTGAGGGGTCCTACAATGAGCAGTACTTC.

A word on this clonotype: Mismatch with germline at one junction end may stem from a read error. The V and J genes are TRBV20-1 and TRBJ2-1; 8 positions agree with TRBD2. CDR3 length: 13 amino acids. The V gene's germline CDR1 is DFQATT and CDR2 SNEGSKA (reference sequence). The CDR3 nucleotides read TGCAGTGCTGGACTAGCTTCCTACAAGGAGCAGTTCTTC. Translating it yields CSAGLASYKEQFF.

This clonotype occurred a few times. The DNA of the CDR3 is TGTGCCATCAGCGTAGGACAGGATGAAAAACTGTTTTTT. It codes for CAISVGQDEKLFF. The chain links TRBV10-3 to TRBJ1-4, with 7 bases aligning to TRBD1. CDR1 and CDR2 (germline): ENHRY, SYGVKD. The CDR3 has 13 residues. Germline trimming cut 6 bases from V and 6 bases from J; bases unmatched to any gene: 4.

The chain couples TRBV24-1 to TRBJ1-2; a possible D gene is TRBD1 (5 bases). This CDR3 has 11 residues. Deletions cut 8 bases from V and 4 bases from J, with 7 bases between. Germline-derived CDR1 and CDR2 are KGHDR and SFDVKD. The CDR3 DNA is TGTGCCACCATCAGGGCCTATGGCTACACCTTC. This translates into CATIRAYGYTF.

The chain carries TRBV18 and TRBJ2-7; TRBD2 is a possible D gene (5 bases). Trimming took off 3 bases at V and 3 bases at J, with 9 bases between the two ends. The germline gives CDR1 KGHSH, CDR2 LQKENI. This CDR3 is built from 13 residues. CDR3 in amino acids: CASSPRDLYEQYF. The CDR3, as DNA: TGTGCCAGCTCACCCCGGGATCTCTACGAGCAGTACTTC.

V gene TRBV7-9 combines with J gene TRBJ1-5; 8 positions match TRBD1. The length of the CDR3 is 17 residues. J was trimmed by 2 bases and V by 5 bases; bases with no gene match: 11. Germline V gene lookup returns CDR1 SEHNR and CDR2 FQNEAQ (reference sequence). The DNA of the CDR3 is TGTGCCAGCAGCCCCCCCGGACAGGGTGAGGGCAATCAGCCCCAGCATTTT. This translates into CASSPPGQGEGNQPQHF. Supplemented by reference TRBV7-9 and TRBJ1-5, the full variable domain reads DTGVSQNPRHKITKRGQNVTFRCDPISEHNRLYWYRQTLGQGPEFLTYFQNEAQLEKSRLLSDRFSAERPKGSFSTLEIQRTEQGDSAMYLCASSPPGQGEGNQPQHFGDGTRLSIL.

The chain carries TRBV29-1 and TRBJ1-1; D is perhaps TRBD1 (6 bases). Germline CDR1 SQVTM, CDR2 ANQGSEA. V lost 7 bases to trimming and J lost 4 bases, with 19 bases between them. This CDR3 has 14 residues. CDR3 DNA sequence: TGCAGCGCGATAAATCCGGGACAAACCACTGAAGCTTTCTTT. This gives the protein CSAINPGQTTEAFF. Full variable domain (remainder filled in from reference TRBV29-1 and TRBJ1-1): SAVISQKPSRDICQRGTSLTIQCQVDSQVTMMFWYRQQPGQSLTLIATANQGSEATYESGFVIDKFPISRPNLTFSTLTVSNMSPEDSSIYLCSAINPGQTTEAFFGQGTRLTVV.

As for this clonotype: One junction end disagrees with the germline gene, perhaps due to a read error. V gene TRBV12-3 or TRBV12-4 combines with J gene TRBJ1-1; TRBD1 might be the D (6 bases). The CDR3 has 15 amino acids. The CDR3 region is CASSLQQGYNNEAFF. As DNA, the CDR3 is TGTGCCAGCAGTCTTCAACAGGGCTATAACAATGAAGCTTTCTTT.

This clonotype was found many times. The J gene is TRBJ1-1, the V gene TRBV12-3 or TRBV12-4; unclear D gene. The germline V and J ends were trimmed by 4 bases and 1 base, with 4 bases remaining between them. The CDR3 totals 12 residues. The DNA for the CDR3 is TGTGCCAGCAGTTACAGGAACACTGAAGCTTTCTTT. Protein: CASSYRNTEAFF.

Only a few counts were recorded for this clonotype. The chain carries TRBV6-2 or TRBV6-3 and TRBJ1-2; D remains unclear. Trimming pared 6 bases from V and 5 bases from J, leaving 13 bases between. Germline V lookup: CDR1 MNHEY, CDR2 SVGEGT. This CDR3 is built from 13 residues. Written as DNA, the CDR3 is TGTGCCAGCAGCCCCCAGGAGGAATATGGCTACACCTTC. This codes for CASSPQEEYGYTF.

The chain carries TRBV9 and TRBJ2-5; 9 positions agree with TRBD2. The better agreement between TRBJ2-7 and the DNA end casts doubt on the J call. Germline V CDR1 and CDR2: SGDLS, YYNGEE. CDR3 length: 14 amino acids. CDR3 coding DNA: TGTGCCAGCAGCGCGAGCGGGGGGTTCTACGAGCAGTACTTC. This gives the protein CASSASGGFYEQYF.

The CDR3 DNA reads TGTGCCAGCAGCTTAGCGACAAGCGGGGCCTCCTACGAGCAGTACTTC. It encodes CASSLATSGASYEQYF. This rearrangement joins TRBV7-2 to TRBJ2-7; 7 bases are shared with TRBD2. V lost 0 bases, J lost 0 bases, and 5 bases stayed unmatched. The V gene's germline CDR1 is SGHTA and CDR2 FQGNSA. The CDR3 runs 16 residues. The variable domain in full, with the rest retrieved from reference TRBV7-2 and TRBJ2-7, is GAGVSQSPSNKVTEKGKDVELRCDPISGHTALYWYRQSLGQGLEFLIYFQGNSAPDKSGLPSDRFSAERTGGSVSTLTIQRTQQEDSAVYLCASSLATSGASYEQYFGPGTRLTVT.

In the case of this clonotype: A much larger clonotype is one base distant, so this may be a read error. The chain recombines TRBV4-3 with TRBJ2-1; D is perhaps TRBD1 or TRBD2 (5 bases each). Germline V lookup: CDR1 LGHNA, CDR2 YSLEER. V lost 7 bases and J lost 8, with 18 bases in between. This CDR3 has 14 residues. CDR3 in amino acids: CASNAAGLEDEQFF. The CDR3 DNA reads TGCGCCAGCAATGCGGCAGGGTTGGAGGATGAGCAGTTCTTC.

The rearrangement uses TRBV20-1 and TRBJ2-3; 7 bases map to TRBD2. From germline, CDR1 is DFQATT and CDR2 SNEGSKA (reference sequence). The CDR3 consists of 15 residues. J gave up 4 bases and V 2 bases, and 9 bases lay outside the gene matches. The CDR3 DNA reads as TGCAGTGCTAGATCCAAGCGGGGTAGGGCAGATACGCAGTATTTT. Translated, it gives CSARSKRGRADTQYF.

This chain connects TRBV5-6 to TRBJ1-2, with 7 nucleotides matching TRBD1. CDR1 is SGHDT, CDR2 YYEEEE, per germline. The J segment lost 8 bases and the V segment lost 4 bases, leaving 8 bases of the junction unmatched. The CDR3 loop spans 13 amino acids. The chain's CDR3 is CASSPTGVKGYTF. The CDR3 DNA reads as TGTGCCAGCAGCCCCACAGGGGTTAAAGGCTACACCTTC.

V gene TRBV7-2 combines with J gene TRBJ2-7, with 7 bases fitting TRBD2. Germline V CDR1 and CDR2: SGHTA, FQGNSA. The CDR3 is 17 residues long. J gave up 3 bases and V 5 bases, and 16 bases lay outside the gene matches. CDR3 coding DNA: TGTGCCAGCAGCCCCGGAGGGCTAGCGGAGCTCCTCTACGAGCAGTACTTC. This encodes CASSPGGLAELLYEQYF.

On this clonotype: This sequence may be a read error, since a much larger clone differs from it by one base. The chain employs TRBV28 and TRBJ1-2; no reliable D call. This CDR3 is built from 16 residues. Germline V gene lookup returns CDR1 MDHEN and CDR2 SYDVKM. CDR3 sequence: CASSLRAGEHNHGYTF. The CDR3 DNA sequence: TGTGCCAGCAGTTTAAGGGCCGGGGAACATAACCATGGCTACACCTTC.

This clonotype was seen a handful of times. This chain joins TRBV6-5 and TRBJ1-1, with D perhaps matching TRBD1 (6 bases). This CDR3 spans 15 amino acids. Germline CDR1 MNHEY, CDR2 SVGAGI. V was shortened by 6 bases and J by 5 bases, with 19 bases between the two germline ends. CDR3 DNA: TGTGCCAGCAGGGTTGAACTGGGGGGCTTTACTGAAGCTTTCTTT. It yields the protein CASRVELGGFTEAFF.

This rearrangement joins TRBV10-3 to TRBJ1-2, with TRBD1 matching 8 bases. The CDR3 runs to 13 residues. Germline loops: CDR1 ENHRY, CDR2 SYGVKD. J was trimmed by 4 bases and V by 5 bases; bases with no gene match: 3. The CDR3 loop is CAISPDRGYGYTF. CDR3 bases: TGTGCCATCAGTCCCGACAGGGGCTATGGCTACACCTTC.

The genes are TRBV20-1 and TRBJ1-4; D perhaps matches TRBD1 (5 bases). CDR3 length equals 14 residues. The germline CDR1 and CDR2 sequences are DFQATT and SNEGSKA (reference sequence). The V end was cut by 4 bases, the J end by 11 bases, with 20 bases between. CDR3 sequence: CSANTDRREGKLFF. CDR3 DNA sequence: TGCAGTGCTAATACGGACCGTCGGGAGGGGAAACTGTTTTTT.

The chain links TRBV2 to TRBJ1-6; D uncertain. CDR3 size: 14 residues. The germline gives CDR1 SNHLY, CDR2 FYNNEI. V lost 11 bases to trimming and J lost 4 bases, with 15 bases between them. CDR3 region: CAGRPTLYNSPLHF. As DNA, the CDR3 is TGTGCCGGAAGACCGACACTGTATAATTCACCCCTCCACTTT.

Only a few counts were recorded for this clonotype. The V gene is TRBV7-8, the J gene TRBJ1-2; D unclear. Germline lookup yields CDR1 SGHVS and CDR2 FQNEAQ. The germline V and J ends were trimmed by 5 bases and 3 bases, with 13 bases remaining between them. The CDR3 totals 14 residues. The CDR3 sequence: CASSMLWADYGYTF. DNA of the CDR3: TGTGCCAGCAGCATGCTGTGGGCCGACTATGGCTACACCTTC.

The V and J genes are TRBV7-2 and TRBJ1-4; D is unresolved. V gave up 5 bases and J gave up 6 bases, with 13 bases separating them. Germline values: CDR1 SGHTA, CDR2 FQGNSA. The CDR3 consists of 14 residues. The CDR3 DNA reads TGTGCCAGCAGCCGCAGTGATAGGGATGAAAAACTGTTTTTT. Translated, it gives CASSRSDRDEKLFF.